A single T cell receptor (beta chain) is shown here with its context. Its antigen remains unidentified. 60 Vbeta and 13 Jbeta primers were used in PCR. This table comes from immunoSEQ multiplex PCR, and its TCRdb copy is limited to in-frame clones, with some not included. The data show 100,000 to 150,000 clones, approximately 80% seen once. Samples came from healthy bone marrow donors. The data were taken from a study of cytomegalovirus exposure and HLA in healthy donors. The study, taken as a whole, reports: Researchers reported that a few CMV-associated chains were confirmed in vitro as CMV antigen-specific. Within the data, a cluster of highly shared sequence variants was likely a sequencing artifact.

CDR3 size: 17 residues. In germline, CDR1 is LNHNV, CDR2 YYDKDF (reference sequence). Trimming at V came to 5 bases and at J to 1 base, leaving 8 bases not matched to a gene. The clonotype comes from a woman between 40 and 50 years old in good health and CMV-seropositive. The source material was PBMCs. The genes are TRBV15 and TRBJ2-3; 11 bases agree with TRBD2. CDR3 amino acids: CATSQKLLAGGTDTQYF. The CDR3 DNA follows: TGTGCCACCAGCCAAAAACTACTAGCGGGAGGCACAGATACGCAGTATTTT.